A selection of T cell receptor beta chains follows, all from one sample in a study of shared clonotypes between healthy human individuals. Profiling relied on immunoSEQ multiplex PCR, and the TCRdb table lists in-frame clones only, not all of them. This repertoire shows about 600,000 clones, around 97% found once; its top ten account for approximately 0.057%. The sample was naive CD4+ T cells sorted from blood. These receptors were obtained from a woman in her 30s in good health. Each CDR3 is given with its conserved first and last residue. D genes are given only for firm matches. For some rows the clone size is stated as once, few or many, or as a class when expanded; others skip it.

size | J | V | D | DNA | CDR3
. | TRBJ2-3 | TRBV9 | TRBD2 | TGTGCCAGCAGCGTAGTTGGGGGAGGGTCAGATACGCAGTATTTT | CASSVVGGGSDTQYF
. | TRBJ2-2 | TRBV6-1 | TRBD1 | TGTGCCAGCAGTGCACAGGGGAGGAACACCGGGGAGCTGTTTTTT | CASSAQGRNTGELFF
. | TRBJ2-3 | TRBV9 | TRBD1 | TGTGCCAGCAGCCCCGGACAGGGGGCAGGGACAGATACGCAGTATTTT | CASSPGQGAGTDTQYF
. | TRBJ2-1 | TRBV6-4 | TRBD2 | TGTGCCAGCAGTCCGGGATATTTTGGGGAGGGGTACAATGAGCAGTTCTTC | CASSPGYFGEGYNEQFF
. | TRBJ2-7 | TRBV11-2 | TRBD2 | TGTGCCAGCAGCCATGGACTAGCGGTATACGAGCAGTACTTC | CASSHGLAVYEQYF
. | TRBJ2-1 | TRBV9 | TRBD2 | TGTGCCAGCAGCGGCTATGGGACTAGCGGGAGTTGGAATGAGCAGTTCTTC | CASSGYGTSGSWNEQFF
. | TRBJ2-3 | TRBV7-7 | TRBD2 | TGTGCCAGCAGCTTAGGACTAGCTAATACGCAGTATTTT | CASSLGLANTQYF
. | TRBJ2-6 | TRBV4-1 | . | TGCGCCAGCAGCCAAGGGGTGGGGGTGTCTGGGGCCAACGTCCTGACTTTC | CASSQGVGVSGANVLTF
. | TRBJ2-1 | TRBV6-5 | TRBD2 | TGTGCCAGCAGTTACACAAGACTAGCGCGATACAATGAGCAGTTCTTC | CASSYTRLARYNEQFF
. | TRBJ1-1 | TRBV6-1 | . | TGTGCCAGTATAGGGACTGAAGCTTTCTTT | CASIGTEAFF
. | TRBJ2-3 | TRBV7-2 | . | TGTGCCAGCAGCTTAATGGGGCGCCGTGATACGCAGTATTTT | CASSLMGRRDTQYF
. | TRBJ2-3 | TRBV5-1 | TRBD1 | TGCGCCAGCAGCCCAGGGGGCAAGGGAGATACGCAGTATTTT | CASSPGGKGDTQYF
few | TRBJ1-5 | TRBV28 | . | TGTGCCAGCAGTTTAATGAACCGGAATCAGCCCCAGCATTTT | CASSLMNRNQPQHF
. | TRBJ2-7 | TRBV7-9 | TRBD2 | TGTGCCAGCAGCTTGAGGGGGACTAGCGGGAGGTACGAGCAGTACTTC | CASSLRGTSGRYEQYF
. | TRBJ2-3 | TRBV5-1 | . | TGCGCCAGCAGCTCGGGGGGCACAGATACGCAGTATTTT | CASSSGGTDTQYF
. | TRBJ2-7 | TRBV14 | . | TGTGCCAGCAGCCTGTTCCTCTTTGACGAGCAGTACTTC | CASSLFLFDEQYF
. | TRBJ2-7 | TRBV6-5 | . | TGTGCCAGCAGTTTTCACTACGAGCAGTACTTC | CASSFHYEQYF